The 30 T cell receptor beta chains given below trace back to one sample, sequenced in a study of regulatory T cells in long-lasting Graves disease. The time point was: persistent/refractory GD, antithyroid drugs over 5 years with positive TRAb. The TCR library used RNA extracted from PBMCs. Combining iRepertoire HTBI primers with Arm-PCR of CDR3 regions, the authors built TCR beta libraries. TCRdb processed the multiplex PCR reads anew with MiXCR; each CDR3 protein has one entry. The sample consists of roughly 700,000 distinct CDR3 sequences, around 30% of them appearing once. The specimen was peripheral blood mononuclear cells (PBMCs), collected when the disease was refractory, from a patient treated with antithyroid drugs. The receptors were gathered from a female donor with Graves disease.

This clonotype occurred a few times. J is TRBJ2-7 and V is TRBV20-1, with D uncertain. With 1 base removed from V and 5 bases from J, the gap between germline ends came to 12 bases. The CDR3 totals 13 residues. CDR1 is DFQATT and CDR2 is SNEGSKA in the germline V gene (reference sequence). CDR3 nucleotide sequence: TGCAGTGCTAGAGGGTTAGGTCAAAACGAGCAGTACTTC. It codes for CSARGLGQNEQYF.

The chain is built from TRBV2 and TRBJ2-7, with 11 positions matching TRBD1. The trim removed 7 bases at V and 2 bases at J, leaving 4 bases unmatched. This CDR3 has 14 residues. Germline V gene lookup returns CDR1 SNHLY and CDR2 FYNNEI. CDR3: CASTVGQGAYEQYF. In nucleotides, the CDR3 is TGTGCCAGCACCGTGGGACAGGGGGCCTACGAGCAGTACTTC.

The rearrangement joins TRBV12-3 or TRBV12-4 to TRBJ2-3; the D is unclear. Trimming left V 0 bases short and J 2 bases short, with 3 bases between. The CDR3 sequence is 13 residues long. The CDR3 bases are TGTGCCAGCAGTTTAGCCCACACAGATACGCAGTATTTT. Its translation: CASSLAHTDTQYF.

The rearrangement links TRBV12-3 or TRBV12-4 to TRBJ2-1; TRBD2 matches 7 bases. The CDR3 contains 15 residues. The V segment lost 6 bases and the J segment 12 bases; nucleotides outside the gene matches: 17. The CDR3 nucleotides are TGTGCCAGCAGCCGCGGAGGAGCGGGGAGGGATTTGCAGTTCTTC. Protein product: CASSRGGAGRDLQFF.

J is TRBJ2-1 and V is TRBV6-2 or TRBV6-3; perhaps TRBD2 as D (5 bases). Germline CDR1 and CDR2: MNHEY and SVGEGT. The CDR3 runs to 16 residues. V was trimmed by 4 bases and J by 5 bases, leaving 18 bases between them. DNA for the CDR3: TGTGCCAGCAGTTCACGGAGGACCCGTGAGCACAATGAGCAGTTCTTC. Protein sequence: CASSSRRTREHNEQFF.

The count of this clonotype is one. The V and J genes are TRBV4-1 and TRBJ1-1; D might be TRBD1 (5 bases). CDR1 is MGHRA and CDR2 is YSYEKL in the germline V gene. Trimming stripped 1 base from V and 8 bases from J, with 11 bases between. The CDR3 extends over 13 amino acids. The chain's CDR3 is CASSQVHAGEAFF. Here the CDR3 DNA reads TGCGCCAGCAGCCAAGTTCACGCAGGGGAAGCTTTCTTT.

The chain recombines TRBV29-1 with TRBJ1-1; a possible D gene is TRBD1 (5 bases). The ends were cut back, 3 bases at V and 0 bases at J, with 11 bases in the middle. CDR1 is SQVTM and CDR2 is ANQGSEA in the germline V gene. The CDR3 extends over 14 amino acids. The CDR3 region has the DNA TGCAGCGTTGAGTGGGACCTTATGAACACTGAAGCTTTCTTT. This gives the protein CSVEWDLMNTEAFF.

The V and J genes are TRBV6-2 or TRBV6-3 and TRBJ2-7, with 10 positions matching TRBD2. V lost 2 bases and J lost 7; bases outside the gene matches: 2. Germline CDR1 and CDR2: MNHEY and SVGEGT. This CDR3 is 13 amino acids long. CDR3 region: CASSYRGLAEQYF. The CDR3 DNA follows: TGTGCCAGCAGTTACCGGGGACTAGCGGAGCAGTACTTC.

V and J are TRBV5-1 and TRBJ1-2, with D possibly matching TRBD1 (6 bases). Germline V gene data show CDR1 as SGHRS and CDR2 as YFSETQ. V lost 2 bases and J lost 6, with 11 bases in between. This CDR3 is 13 amino acids long. Here the CDR3 DNA reads TGCGCCAGCAGCTTAATTCACAGGGATGGCTACACCTTC. As protein: CASSLIHRDGYTF. The full variable domain, in which reference TRBV5-1 and TRBJ1-2 provide the parts outside the CDR3, is KAGVTQTPRYLIKTRGQQVTLSCSPISGHRSVSWYQQTPGQGLQFLFEYFSETQRNKGNFPGRFSGRQFSNSRSEMNVSTLELGDSALYLCASSLIHRDGYTFGSGTRLTVV.

The rearrangement uses TRBV5-1 and TRBJ2-7; TRBD2 matches 9 bases. Germline loops: CDR1 SGHRS, CDR2 YFSETQ. Trimming took 2 bases from V and 4 from J; bases not matched to a gene: 10. The CDR3 totals 16 residues. CDR3 loop: CASSFSEGLAGYEQYF. The CDR3 nucleotides are TGCGCCAGCAGCTTCTCGGAGGGACTAGCCGGTTACGAGCAGTACTTC. The full variable domain, rest sourced from reference TRBV5-1 and TRBJ2-7, is KAGVTQTPRYLIKTRGQQVTLSCSPISGHRSVSWYQQTPGQGLQFLFEYFSETQRNKGNFPGRFSGRQFSNSRSEMNVSTLELGDSALYLCASSFSEGLAGYEQYFGPGTRLTVT.

The gene calls are TRBV20-1 and TRBJ2-7; 10 bases fit TRBD2. The CDR3 length is 16 residues. V shed 3 bases and J 1 base; nucleotides not matched to a gene: 9. The V gene's germline CDR1 is DFQATT and CDR2 SNEGSKA (reference sequence). The CDR3 protein is CSASPPLAGDSYEQYF. The CDR3 DNA sequence: TGCAGTGCTAGTCCCCCGCTAGCGGGGGATTCCTACGAGCAGTACTTC.

This clonotype occurred a few times. The V and J genes are TRBV7-9 and TRBJ1-4; TRBD1 is a possible D gene (5 bases). Trimming removed 6 bases at V and 8 bases at J, with 19 bases between. The V gene's germline CDR1 is SEHNR and CDR2 FQNEAQ (reference sequence). The CDR3 has 15 amino acids. The CDR3 nucleotides are TGTGCCAGCAGGGATGAGCGGGGCCGGTACGAAAAACTGTTTTTT. Its protein is CASRDERGRYEKLFF.

This chain uses TRBV19 with TRBJ2-7; D is tentatively TRBD1 or TRBD2 (5 bases each). Germline CDR1 and CDR2: LNHDA and SQIVND (reference sequence). The CDR3 contains 13 residues. V was clipped by 7 bases and J by 6 bases, with 16 bases between them. CDR3: CASTPRLGTEQYF. Written as DNA, the CDR3 is TGTGCCAGTACCCCACGGTTGGGGACCGAGCAGTACTTC.

This clonotype was detected a few times. The V gene is TRBV7-3, the J gene TRBJ2-7; D might be TRBD1 (5 bases). Trimming shortened V by 5 bases and J by 7 bases, and 15 bases separated the two germline ends. The germline V gene has CDR1 SGHTA and CDR2 FQGTGA. The CDR3 is 13 amino acids. The CDR3, as DNA: TGTGCCAGCAGCATCCTAGGGGCGAGTGAGCAGTACTTC. Amino acid sequence: CASSILGASEQYF.

This clonotype was seen more than once but under ten times. The chain couples TRBV30 to TRBJ1-2; D might be TRBD1 (6 bases). Between the trimmed V and J ends, which lost 4 bases and 7 bases, there was a span of 10 bases. Germline V gene lookup returns CDR1 GTSNPN and CDR2 SVGIG (reference sequence). The CDR3 has 11 residues. The CDR3 DNA reads TGTGCCTGGACCCTGGGGGCTGGCTACACCTTC. Protein: CAWTLGAGYTF.

This clonotype appeared a few times. The genes are TRBV28 and TRBJ1-1, with 8 bases lining up with TRBD1. The CDR3 loop spans 15 amino acids. CDR1 is MDHEN, CDR2 SYDVKM, per germline. V gave up 4 bases and J gave up 4 bases; unmatched junction bases: 8. CDR3 nucleotides: TGTGCCAGCAGTTCAGGACAGGGAACAGGCACTGAAGCTTTCTTT. Its translation is CASSSGQGTGTEAFF.

The chain recombines TRBV28 with TRBJ1-1; 10 bases map to TRBD1. V lost 2 bases, J lost 4 bases, and 4 bases stayed unmatched. Germline V CDR1 and CDR2: MDHEN, SYDVKM. The CDR3 consists of 15 residues. The CDR3 sequence: CASSLRTGGGTEAFF. The CDR3 nucleotides are TGTGCCAGCAGTTTACGGACAGGGGGAGGCACTGAAGCTTTCTTT.

This clonotype came up once. The chain combines TRBV10-1 with TRBJ2-7; 7 positions agree with TRBD2. With 3 bases clipped from V and 3 bases from J, the junction kept 11 bases outside the gene matches. CDR1 WNHNN and CDR2 SYGVQD come from the germline V gene (reference sequence). The CDR3 extends over 16 amino acids. The DNA of the CDR3 is TGCGCCAGCAGTGATTCTCCTAGCGGCCCTCTCTACGAGCAGTACTTC. It codes for CASSDSPSGPLYEQYF.

The chain joins TRBV2 to TRBJ2-2; D ambiguous. This CDR3 has 15 residues. The V and J ends lost 0 bases and 6 bases respectively, with 11 bases between them. Germline-derived CDR1 and CDR2 are SNHLY and FYNNEI. The CDR3 DNA reads as TGTGCCAGCAGTGAAGCCAGAGGAGTAGCCGGGGAGCTGTTTTTT. Its protein product is CASSEARGVAGELFF.

The chain has TRBV6-4 and TRBJ1-1; TRBD1 is a possible D gene (6 bases). Germline V gene data show CDR1 as MRHNA and CDR2 as SNTAGT. The CDR3 is 13 residues long. Trimming took off 6 bases at V and 11 bases at J, with 19 bases between the two ends. The CDR3 DNA reads as TGTGCCAGCAGACCACTCTACAGGGAGGTGGCTTTCTTT. This encodes CASRPLYREVAFF.

The chain carries TRBV30 and TRBJ1-2, with D possibly TRBD1 on 5 matching bases. The ends were cut back, 1 base at V and 6 bases at J, with 9 bases in the middle. This CDR3 has 12 amino acids. Germline CDR1 is GTSNPN and CDR2 is SVGIG (reference sequence). The CDR3, as DNA: TGTGCCTGGAGTGCCCGGGGGGATGGCTACACCTTC. Translation gives CAWSARGDGYTF.

On this clonotype: With a much larger clone just one base away, this may be a read error. V is TRBV2 and J is TRBJ2-7; 10 positions agree with TRBD2. This CDR3 region has 14 residues. The V gene's germline CDR1 is SNHLY and CDR2 FYNNEI. For the CDR3, the DNA is TGTGCCGGCAGTGTACCGGGACTAGCGTCCGAGCAGTACTTC. Protein product: CAGSVPGLASEQYF.

This clonotype has a handful of counts. This chain links TRBV6-1 with TRBJ2-1; D is tentatively TRBD1 or TRBD2 (6 bases each). Trimming left V 5 bases short and J 8 bases short, with 19 bases between. CDR1 and CDR2 (germline): MNHNS, SASEGT. The CDR3 spans 15 residues. CDR3 loop: CASSLRALRGDEQFF. The DNA for the CDR3 is TGTGCCAGCAGTCTCCGGGCCCTAAGGGGGGATGAGCAGTTCTTC.

The rearrangement links TRBV5-1 to TRBJ1-4, with TRBD1 matching 8 bases. The CDR3 has 17 amino acids. CDR1 is SGHRS, CDR2 YFSETQ, per germline. The junction had 8 bases not matched to a gene; V was cut back by 4 bases and J by 0 bases. The CDR3 here is CASSPGDRRPTNEKLFF. CDR3 nucleotides: TGCGCCAGCAGCCCGGGGGACAGGAGACCAACTAATGAAAAACTGTTTTTT.

This clonotype has more than one count but fewer than ten. An end of the junction differs from the germline gene, which may be a read error. The chain carries TRBV28 and TRBJ1-1; 8 bases agree with TRBD1. CDR3 length: 16 amino acids. The V gene's germline CDR1 is MDHEN and CDR2 SYDVKM. CDR3 protein: CASSTLDRAGNTGAFF. The CDR3 DNA is TGTGCCAGCAGTACTCTGGACAGGGCAGGGAACACTGGAGCTTTCTTT.

V usage is TRBV19 and J usage is TRBJ2-3; D not certain. The CDR3 contains 13 residues. V shed 7 bases and J shed 4 bases, with 12 bases lying between them. Looked up from germline, CDR1 is LNHDA and CDR2 is SQIVND (reference sequence). The CDR3 is CASKLDIADTQYF. For the CDR3, the DNA is TGTGCCAGTAAGTTGGATATCGCAGATACGCAGTATTTT. Full variable domain (missing parts from reference TRBV19 and TRBJ2-3): DGGITQSPKYLFRKEGQNVTLSCEQNLNHDAMYWYRQDPGQGLRLIYYSQIVNDFQKGDIAEGYSVSREKKESFPLTVTSAQKNPTAFYLCASKLDIADTQYFGPGTRLTVL.

This clonotype was seen repeatedly, ten times or more. The chain carries TRBV27 and TRBJ1-6; D unresolved. Germline loops: CDR1 MNHEY, CDR2 SMNVEV (reference sequence). Trimming took off 3 bases at V and 7 bases at J, with 10 bases between the two ends. The CDR3 has 14 amino acids. The CDR3 spells CASSFTEDNSPLHF. CDR3 bases: TGTGCCAGCAGTTTTACAGAGGACAATTCACCCCTCCACTTT.

The V gene is TRBV5-1, the J gene TRBJ2-1, with 10 bases matching TRBD2. Germline CDR1 reads SGHRS; CDR2 reads YFSETQ. J gave up 6 bases and V 2 bases, and 8 bases lay outside the gene matches. This CDR3 is built from 16 residues. CDR3 loop: CASSFGIRTSGNEQFF. CDR3 DNA: TGCGCCAGCAGCTTTGGCATACGGACTAGCGGCAATGAGCAGTTCTTC.

In this sample, this clonotype turned up a few times. The rearrangement uses TRBV19 and TRBJ1-5; possibly TRBD1 for D (5 bases). The CDR3 is 16 residues long. Trimming left V 3 bases short and J 5 bases short, with 17 bases between. Germline V gene data show CDR1 as LNHDA and CDR2 as SQIVND (reference sequence). The CDR3 DNA reads as TGTGCCAGTAGTATCCGGGGGGGTATAGGTCATCAGCCCCAGCATTTT. Translated, it gives CASSIRGGIGHQPQHF.

The sample holds a few counts of this clonotype. The rearrangement joins TRBV20-1 to TRBJ1-2; TRBD1 might be the D (5 bases). Trimming cost V 0 bases and J 6 bases, with 11 bases left between them. CDR1 is DFQATT and CDR2 is SNEGSKA in the germline V gene (reference sequence). CDR3 length equals 13 residues. The CDR3, as DNA: TGCAGTGCTAGAGAAATTGGGACGGATGGCTACACCTTC. This encodes CSAREIGTDGYTF.